Below, 11 T cell receptor beta chains from the same sample are listed, as sequenced in a study of OX40 agonist ivuxolimab in advanced cancers. Assay used: immunoSEQ multiplex PCR; TCRdb lists only in-frame clones, some missing. The data show roughly 92,000 clones, with roughly 89% seen just once and roughly 8.7% held by the top ten. The sequences come from CD4+ or CD8+ T cells sorted from blood, collected in a trial of the OX40 agonist ivuxolimab. Receptor source: an adult with an advanced solid tumor such as melanoma, head and neck, liver or kidney cancer.

The CDR3 DNA reads TGTGCCAGCAGTTTACCCTTCCTGGATACGCAGTATTTT. It translates to CASSLPFLDTQYF. This chain uses TRBV27 with TRBJ2-3; no clear D gene. Germline loops: CDR1 MNHEY, CDR2 SMNVEV (reference sequence). V was pared by 2 bases and J by 6 bases, with 9 bases between. This CDR3 spans 13 amino acids.

This clone was found a few times. The CDR3 is CSVPRAGGTSSYNEQFF. DNA for the CDR3: TGCAGCGTTCCGCGAGCGGGAGGGACCAGCTCCTACAATGAGCAGTTCTTC. This chain connects TRBV29-1 to TRBJ2-1; 10 nucleotides agree with TRBD2. V lost 5 bases, J lost 0 bases, and 10 bases stayed unmatched. The CDR3 loop spans 17 amino acids. Germline CDR1 and CDR2: SQVTM and ANQGSEA.

This clone has a handful of counts. The V and J genes are TRBV20-1 and TRBJ1-2; D is possibly TRBD1 (5 bases). Trimming removed 6 bases at V and 3 bases at J, with 8 bases between. This CDR3 contains 11 residues. Per the germline V gene, CDR1 is DFQATT and CDR2 is SNEGSKA (reference sequence). The CDR3 region is CSASTDYGYTF. In DNA, the CDR3 is TGCAGTGCCTCGACAGACTATGGCTACACCTTC.

V and J are TRBV5-6 and TRBJ2-5; TRBD1 or TRBD2 may be the D gene (6 bases each). The CDR3 runs to 13 residues. Germline CDR1 and CDR2: SGHDT and YYEEEE. V lost 0 bases and J lost 7, with 10 bases in between. DNA of the CDR3: TGTGCCAGCAGCTTGGCTGAGGGGGGGACCCAGTACTTC. Its translation is CASSLAEGGTQYF.

The chain combines TRBV27 with TRBJ2-3, with D unclear. CDR3 size: 13 residues. Germline CDR1 MNHEY, CDR2 SMNVEV (reference sequence). The V gene lost 1 base and the J gene lost 4 bases, with 6 bases spanning the gap. CDR3 protein: CASSLWVADTQYF. DNA for the CDR3: TGTGCCAGCAGTTTATGGGTAGCAGATACGCAGTATTTT.

This clone was observed a single time. V gene TRBV11-3 combines with J gene TRBJ2-2; D not certain. V lost 1 base to trimming and J lost 6 bases, with 12 bases between them. CDR1 SGHNT and CDR2 YENEEA come from the germline V gene. This CDR3 is 15 amino acids long. CDR3 nucleotide sequence: TGTGCCAGCAGCTTAGGCTATGTCGGTGCCGGGGAGCTGTTTTTT. Its translation: CASSLGYVGAGELFF.

The chain has TRBV19 and TRBJ2-1; 7 nucleotides agree with TRBD2. Germline loops: CDR1 LNHDA, CDR2 SQIVND (reference sequence). CDR3 size: 15 residues. V shed 7 bases and J 7 bases; nucleotides not matched to a gene: 13. The CDR3 loop is CASKVQAGVQNEQFF. DNA for the CDR3: TGTGCCAGTAAGGTTCAGGCGGGAGTGCAGAATGAGCAGTTCTTC.

The V and J genes are TRBV11-2 and TRBJ2-5, with D tentatively TRBD1 (6 bases). The CDR3 is 13 residues long. Germline CDR1 and CDR2: SGHAT and FQNNGV. Trimming cost V 4 bases and J 3 bases, with 9 bases left between them. This chain's CDR3 is CASSSGQKETQYF. The CDR3 region has the DNA TGTGCCAGCAGCTCGGGACAAAAAGAGACCCAGTACTTC.

The J gene is TRBJ2-1, the V gene TRBV6-1, with TRBD2 identical over 8 bases. The length of the CDR3 is 13 residues. The V segment lost 7 bases and the J segment 8 bases; nucleotides outside the gene matches: 7. Germline V CDR1 and CDR2: MNHNS, SASEGT. CDR3 in amino acids: CASTGTSIHEQFF. The CDR3 DNA is TGTGCCAGCACCGGGACTAGTATCCATGAGCAGTTCTTC.

This chain joins TRBV5-1 and TRBJ2-7, with D perhaps TRBD1 or TRBD2 (5 bases each). The CDR3 covers 13 residues. The V and J ends lost 7 bases and 0 bases respectively, with 11 bases between them. Per germline, CDR1 SGHRS and CDR2 YFSETQ. The CDR3 DNA follows: TGCGCCAGCCGGGACGCTAGCTCCTACGAGCAGTACTTC. Protein: CASRDASSYEQYF.

This chain joins TRBV11-2 and TRBJ2-5; 7 bases are a match to TRBD2. CDR1 is SGHAT, CDR2 FQNNGV, per germline. V gave up 0 bases and J gave up 2 bases; unmatched junction bases: 3. This CDR3 spans 15 amino acids. Here the CDR3 reads CASSLEGRGQETQYF. As DNA, the CDR3 is TGTGCCAGCAGCTTAGAGGGGCGGGGGCAAGAGACCCAGTACTTC. The full variable domain, its missing parts supplied by reference TRBV11-2 and TRBJ2-5, is EAGVAQSPRYKIIEKRQSVAFWCNPISGHATLYWYQQILGQGPKLLIQFQNNGVVDDSQLPKDRFSAERLKGVDSTLKIQPAKLEDSAVYLCASSLEGRGQETQYFGPGTRLLVL.